Shown below are 21 T cell receptor beta chains from a single sample sequenced in a study of T cells in Graves' hyperthyroidism and ophthalmopathy. Amplified TCR beta CDR3 regions came from RNA transcripts. The primer set for the first-round RT-PCR of the TCR CDR3 was HTBI. TCRdb independently ran MiXCR on the multiplex PCR reads; one entry per CDR3 protein. The sample holds a few hundred thousand distinct CDR3 sequences, approximately 48% seen once. The sample taken for sequencing was peripheral blood or thyroid tissue (not recorded which). These receptors were taken from an adult woman with Graves' disease, either hyperthyroidism or ophthalmopathy (not recorded which).

This clonotype was picked up a small number of times. This chain's CDR3 is CASSVGGRGGYGYTF. The CDR3 nucleotides are TGTGCCAGCAGCGTAGGGGGCAGGGGAGGCTATGGCTACACCTTC. The chain links TRBV9 to TRBJ1-2; tentatively, D is TRBD1 (6 bases). Trimming pared 0 bases from V and 4 bases from J, leaving 13 bases between. Germline lookup yields CDR1 SGDLS and CDR2 YYNGEE. The CDR3 is 15 amino acids.

This clonotype was recorded a few times. The chain carries TRBV10-3 and TRBJ1-2, with D hard to call. V was shortened by 10 bases and J by 6 bases, with 18 bases between the two germline ends. Per the germline V gene, CDR1 is ENHRY and CDR2 is SYGVKD. CDR3 length: 13 amino acids. CDR3 amino acids: CATRPPRGDGYTF. The DNA for the CDR3 is TGTGCCACCAGACCCCCCCGCGGGGATGGCTACACCTTC.

This clonotype was observed a few times. The chain uses TRBV28 and TRBJ1-2; tentatively, D is TRBD1 (6 bases). The CDR3 consists of 17 residues. Germline-derived CDR1 and CDR2 are MDHEN and SYDVKM. Deletions cut 4 bases from V and 1 base from J, with 19 bases between. CDR3 nucleotide sequence: TGTGCCAGCAGTTCAAACTTGGACAGCCTTCTTAACTATGGCTACACCTTC. The encoded protein is CASSSNLDSLLNYGYTF.

This clonotype was detected once. DNA of the CDR3: TGTGCCATCAGTGACTTGGGACAGGGATCACCCCTCCACTTT. Translated: CAISDLGQGSPLHF. The J gene is TRBJ1-6, the V gene TRBV10-3, with 9 bases identical to TRBD1. V lost 3 bases to trimming and J lost 10 bases; unmatched junction nucleotides: 4. Germline V gene lookup returns CDR1 ENHRY and CDR2 SYGVKD. The CDR3 has 14 residues.

The V and J genes are TRBV20-1 and TRBJ2-7; 7 nucleotides match TRBD2. Germline loops: CDR1 DFQATT, CDR2 SNEGSKA (reference sequence). This CDR3 spans 13 amino acids. J lost 3 bases, V lost 3 bases, and 5 bases had no gene match. CDR3 bases: TGCAGTGCTAGTGGCGCGGGAGTCTACGAGCAGTACTTC. Translated: CSASGAGVYEQYF.

Here the CDR3 DNA reads TGTGCCAGCAGTGATTCCCCCAGGGTAGAGCCCTTACTAACCTACTACGAGCAGTACTTC. Translated: CASSDSPRVEPLLTYYEQYF. The gene calls are TRBV2 and TRBJ2-7, with D possibly being TRBD1 (5 bases). The germline V gene has CDR1 SNHLY and CDR2 FYNNEI. The CDR3 is 20 amino acids. The germline V and J ends were trimmed by 3 bases and 3 bases, with 30 bases remaining between them.

This clonotype came up many times. The chain is built from TRBV10-3 and TRBJ1-2; the match to TRBD1 covers 12 bases. V dropped 4 bases and J dropped 8; count of bases not matched to a gene: 5. CDR1 and CDR2 (germline): ENHRY, SYGVKD. This CDR3 contains 14 residues. The CDR3 sequence is CAISGGTGGWGYTF. CDR3 DNA: TGTGCCATCAGTGGAGGGACAGGGGGCTGGGGCTACACCTTC.

This clonotype appeared a single time. The rearrangement links TRBV5-1 to TRBJ2-2, with D perhaps matching TRBD2 (5 bases). The ends were cut back, 4 bases at V and 7 bases at J, with 17 bases in the middle. The CDR3 has 15 amino acids. Germline-derived CDR1 and CDR2 are SGHRS and YFSETQ. The CDR3 here is CASSEQSGGRGELFF. DNA of the CDR3: TGCGCCAGCAGCGAACAGTCCGGCGGGCGCGGGGAGCTGTTTTTT.

This clonotype was seen ten or more times. This sequence joins TRBV7-6 and TRBJ2-2, with 8 nucleotides matching TRBD1. This CDR3 is 16 amino acids long. Germline V gives CDR1 SGHVS, CDR2 FNYEAQ. Trimming took 1 base from V and 1 from J; bases not matched to a gene: 2. CDR3 sequence: CASSLEGTGNTGELFF. In DNA form, the CDR3 reads TGTGCCAGCAGCTTAGAAGGGACAGGGAACACCGGGGAGCTGTTTTTT.

The chain has TRBV10-3 and TRBJ2-7, with D hard to call. The CDR3 runs to 13 residues. Germline CDR1 and CDR2: ENHRY and SYGVKD. The V end lost 10 bases, the J end lost 5 bases, and 18 bases lay between the germline ends. The CDR3 region is CASRPNARNEQYF. In nucleotides, the CDR3 is TGTGCCAGCAGGCCTAATGCTAGGAACGAGCAGTACTTC.

This clonotype was seen ten or more times. J is TRBJ2-5 and V is TRBV6-1, with D perhaps TRBD1 (7 bases). This CDR3 is 16 amino acids long. The germline V gene has CDR1 MNHNS and CDR2 SASEGT. V was shortened by 6 bases and J by 1 base, with 18 bases between the two germline ends. CDR3 sequence reads: CASRAGGRGIQETQYF. The CDR3 DNA reads as TGTGCCAGCAGGGCAGGGGGACGGGGGATCCAAGAGACCCAGTACTTC.

The sample holds one count of this clonotype. The chain couples TRBV6-5 to TRBJ2-3; D call uncertain. Trimming shortened V by 5 bases and J by 0 bases, and 12 bases separated the two germline ends. This CDR3 is built from 15 residues. Germline V CDR1 and CDR2: MNHEY, SVGAGI. In DNA form, the CDR3 reads TGTGCCAGCAGTAGGGATGTATATAGCACAGATACGCAGTATTTT. Translating it yields CASSRDVYSTDTQYF.

About this clonotype itself: An end of the junction does not agree with germline; a read error may underlie this. This chain joins TRBV2 and TRBJ1-6, with D perhaps TRBD1 (5 bases). The germline V gene has CDR1 SNHLY and CDR2 FYNNEI. The CDR3 is made up of 16 amino acids. CDR3 coding DNA: TGTGCCAGCAGCCTACGGGGGAGCTCCTATAATCCACCCCTCCACTTT. Translation gives CASSLRGSSYNPPLHF.

At least ten counts were recorded for this clonotype. The V and J genes are TRBV7-9 and TRBJ1-2; D might be TRBD1 (5 bases). Between the trimmed V and J ends, which lost 5 bases and 4 bases, there was a span of 14 bases. The CDR3 contains 14 residues. CDR1 and CDR2 from the germline V gene are SEHNR and FQNEAQ (reference sequence). CDR3 DNA sequence: TGTGCCAGCAGCCCCGCAGGGATTTCCTATGGCTACACCTTC. The encoded protein is CASSPAGISYGYTF.

Ten or more counts support this clonotype. The chain links TRBV20-1 to TRBJ1-1, with D uncertain. Trimming stripped 0 bases from V and 8 bases from J, with 4 bases between. Germline loops: CDR1 DFQATT, CDR2 SNEGSKA (reference sequence). The CDR3 loop spans 10 amino acids. CDR3 sequence (DNA): TGCAGTGCTAGAGAGACCGAAGCTTTCTTT. Protein: CSARETEAFF.

This clonotype was recorded at least ten times. The chain couples TRBV10-2 to TRBJ1-2; the D is unclear. Deletions cut 7 bases from V and 7 bases from J, with 13 bases between. CDR3 length: 12 residues. CDR1 WSHSY and CDR2 SAAADI come from the germline V gene. Here the CDR3 DNA reads TGCGCCAGCAACCCGGGAGGTGCTGGCTACACCTTC. Translation: CASNPGGAGYTF.

The chain links TRBV6-2 or TRBV6-3 to TRBJ1-5; D uncertain. Trimming took 6 bases from V and 7 from J, leaving 10 bases between them. The CDR3 has 12 residues. Germline V gives CDR1 MNHEY, CDR2 SVGEGT. The CDR3, as DNA: TGTGCCAGCAGCAAAGCGGGGCAGCCCCAGCATTTT. Its translation is CASSKAGQPQHF.

Regarding this clonotype: Just one base apart from a much larger clone, this may be a read error. The V and J genes are TRBV10-1 and TRBJ1-2; possibly TRBD1 for D (5 bases). Germline assignment: CDR1 WNHNN and CDR2 SYGVQD (reference sequence). The CDR3 consists of 12 residues. Here the CDR3 DNA reads TGCGCCAACGTCATTTGGGGCCGTGGCCACACCTTC. Protein product: CANVIWGRGHTF.

This clonotype was seen many times. The V call is TRBV7-8, the J call TRBJ1-4; 9 bases are shared with TRBD1. With V trimmed by 5 bases and J by 5 bases, 3 bases remained unmatched. Germline V gene data show CDR1 as SGHVS and CDR2 as FQNEAQ. This CDR3 has 14 residues. The CDR3 region is CASSHGQGNEKLFF. For the CDR3, the DNA is TGTGCCAGCAGCCACGGACAGGGGAATGAAAAACTGTTTTTT.

This clonotype showed up many times. Its ends do not fully match the called genes, so a read error is possible. The CDR3 loop is CASSFGGASYEQYF. The CDR3 nucleotides are TGCGCCAGCAGCTTCGGCGGGGCCTCCTACGAGCAGTACTTC. The rearrangement joins TRBV7-9 to TRBJ2-7, with D perhaps TRBD2 (6 bases). The CDR3 contains 14 residues. Germline-derived CDR1 and CDR2 are SEHNR and FQNEAQ (reference sequence).

The V call is TRBV5-1, the J call TRBJ2-7; 12 nucleotides match TRBD2. Germline V gene lookup returns CDR1 SGHRS and CDR2 YFSETQ. V lost 2 bases and J lost 12; bases outside the gene matches: 15. This CDR3 is 16 amino acids long. The CDR3 bases are TGCGCCAGCAGCTTTACTAGCGGGAGGTTGGCGATCCGGTTGTACTTC. This translates into CASSFTSGRLAIRLYF. Filled out from reference TRBV5-1 and TRBJ2-7, the complete variable domain reads KAGVTQTPRYLIKTRGQQVTLSCSPISGHRSVSWYQQTPGQGLQFLFEYFSETQRNKGNFPGRFSGRQFSNSRSEMNVSTLELGDSALYLCASSFTSGRLAIRLYFGPGTRLTVT.